The source of this TCR beta chain is a study of blood T cell repertoires in COVID-19. The wider study: Samples came from the United States, Italy and Spain, spanning acute and convalescent COVID-19. From T cells, B-cell-depleted T cells, or PBMCs came the material, which was cDNA or gDNA.

Study processing details: Reference gene primer amplification gave estimated nucleated cell counts. The table came from immunoSEQ multiplex PCR; TCRdb's copy has only in-frame clones and leaves some out. The V and J calls and clone size come from that table; D and trimming were worked out from the DNA. The repertoire holds 410,000 or so clones, with roughly 85% as singletons. The CDR3 consists of 15 residues. J lost 8 bases, V lost 3 bases, and 8 bases had no gene match. CDR1 LGHNA and CDR2 YNFKEQ come from the germline V gene. Specimen: peripheral blood. The clonotype originates from a woman younger than 45 with active or convalescent COVID-19. This chain connects TRBV4-2 to TRBJ2-1; 9 nucleotides agree with TRBD2. CDR3 nucleotide sequence: TGTGCCAGCAGCCACCCGGGACTAGCCATGGATGAGCAGTTCTTC. Its translation is CASSHPGLAMDEQFF.